What follows describes a single TCR beta chain. Antigen: not known. The deep-level immunoSEQ assay was used. Some clones are missing from TCRdb's copy, which holds only in-frame ones; the method was immunoSEQ multiplex PCR. The table includes about 2 million clones, less than 95% detected once. CD8 cells regarded as naive lacked CD45RO, were positively chosen for CCR7, and omitted terminally differentiated effector memory CD45RA+ cells. The CDR3 spans 15 residues. V dropped 6 bases and J dropped 0; count of bases not matched to a gene: 6. The germline V gene encodes CDR1 LNHDA and CDR2 SQIVND (reference sequence). These data are taken from a study of shared clonotypes between healthy human individuals. Study-wide findings and caveats: Richness estimates generally favored naive over memory subsets. The four-donor shared clonotypes exceeded non-shared clonotypes in generation probability, with non-shared ones scoring lower.

Sequencing was done on a sample of naive CD8+ T cells sorted from blood. The V call is TRBV19, the J call TRBJ1-1; 8 bases match TRBD1. The TCR comes from a man aged 18 to 30 in good health. The CDR3 loop reads CASRTGQGLNTEAFF. The CDR3 nucleotides read TGTGCCAGTAGGACAGGACAGGGATTGAACACTGAAGCTTTCTTT.